This T cell receptor beta chain came from a study of PD-1 blockade in classical Hodgkin lymphoma. Study findings and constraints: Reports indicated that newly diagnosed patients had lower baseline TCR diversity than healthy donors did.

TCRdb's copy holds only in-frame clones and misses some; the assay was immunoSEQ multiplex PCR. The table has about 24,000 clones, roughly 77% seen once. Of note for this clone: Its antigen is not identified.

Between the trimmed V and J ends, which lost 3 bases and 0 bases, there was a span of 6 bases. CDR1 is SGHRS, CDR2 YFSETQ, per germline. The CDR3 has 14 amino acids. As to time point: cycle 4 day 1 (C4D1), after 6 weeks of nivolumab. Every patient was affected by relapse after autologous stem cell transplantation, while exposure to brentuximab vedotin was not uniform. The sequence came from a human donor with classical Hodgkin lymphoma. The chain joins TRBV5-1 to TRBJ1-4; D is unclear. Sequencing was performed on peripheral blood mononuclear cells (PBMCs), taken before the fourth cycle of nivolumab. CDR3 sequence reads: CASSSRSTNEKLFF. The CDR3 DNA follows: TGCGCCAGCAGCTCTCGATCAACTAATGAAAAACTGTTTTTT.